This TCR beta chain was identified during a study of regulatory T cells in long-lasting Graves disease. As concerns this clonotype: The antigen is not known.

Study-level results: Fewer public clonotypes were shared by new patients (just under 1,000) than by persistent patients (fewer than 3,000).

Libraries of TCR beta came from iRepertoire HTBI primers plus Arm-PCR of CDR3 regions. TCRdb reprocessed the multiplex PCR reads with MiXCR, giving one entry per CDR3 protein. The sample consists of about 440,000 distinct CDR3 sequences, 15% of them appearing once. Noted time point: newly diagnosed GD, antithyroid drugs for less than 3 months. The TCR library was made from RNA that had been extracted from PBMCs in TRIzol. This sample was shared with a second study, whose subject was T cells in Graves' hyperthyroidism and ophthalmopathy.

Sequences were derived from peripheral blood mononuclear cells (PBMCs), sampled at new diagnosis, from a patient treated with antithyroid drugs. This clonotype was obtained from a woman in her 30s with Graves disease.

The CDR3 protein is CASSEDGLTLSSYNEQFF. CDR3 DNA sequence: TGTGCCAGCAGTGAGGACGGCCTAACCCTAAGCTCCTACAATGAGCAGTTCTTC. This sequence joins TRBV2 and TRBJ2-1, with D hard to call. Germline CDR1 and CDR2: SNHLY and FYNNEI. There are 18 residues in the CDR3. The V end lost 3 bases, the J end lost 0 bases, and 18 bases lay between the germline ends.